The 2 T cell receptor beta chains below come from one sample, sequenced in a study of T cell changes during pregnancy in multiple sclerosis. Assay: immunoSEQ multiplex PCR; the TCRdb copy retains only in-frame clones and omits some. The data hold almost 55,000 clones, with 90% observed a single time. The source was CD8+ T cells from peripheral blood mononuclear cells, collected before pregnancy. The receptors come from a female donor with multiple sclerosis, enrolled in a pregnancy study.

The chain carries TRBV15 and TRBJ1-1, with 9 bases lining up with TRBD1. CDR1 LNHNV and CDR2 YYDKDF come from the germline V gene (reference sequence). Trimming removed 3 bases from V and 1 base from J; junction bases left unmatched: 3. This CDR3 comprises 15 residues. The CDR3 loop is CATSSPQGANTEAFF. CDR3 in DNA: TGTGCCACCAGCAGTCCACAGGGGGCGAACACTGAAGCTTTCTTT.

The chain uses TRBV5-6 and TRBJ2-5; D is possibly TRBD2 (6 bases). CDR1 and CDR2 from the germline V gene are SGHDT and YYEEEE. V lost 1 base, J lost 9 bases, and 25 bases lay in between. This CDR3 has 17 amino acids. The CDR3 loop reads CASSLRPGLHFPPAQYF. DNA for the CDR3: TGTGCCAGCAGCTTGCGCCCGGGACTTCATTTCCCCCCGGCCCAGTACTTC. The variable domain in full, completed from reference TRBV5-6 and TRBJ2-5, reads DAGVTQSPTHLIKTRGQQVTLRCSPKSGHDTVSWYQQALGQGPQFIFQYYEEEERQRGNFPDRFSGHQFPNYSSELNVNALLLGDSALYLCASSLRPGLHFPPAQYFGPGTRLLVL.